The sequence of this T cell receptor (beta chain) was determined in a study of shared clonotypes between healthy human individuals. Study details: The study enrolled two women and a few men aged 18 to 49. CD4 naive and CD4 memory each took three plates per donor, while CD8 naive took two and CD8 memory one.

TCRdb's copy holds only in-frame clones and misses some; the assay was immunoSEQ multiplex PCR. The table shows more than 2,000,000 clones, with about 92% occurring only once. This clone was recorded only once. Other DNA sequences in the sample encode the same CDR3. Free of recent acute infections or vaccinations, the donors were healthy HIV-negative adults. A split of CD4+ cells into CD45RA+ naive and CD45RA-negative memory subsets was performed. This CDR3 is 14 amino acids long. Trimming shortened V by 0 bases and J by 0 bases, and 6 bases separated the two germline ends. Germline V gene lookup returns CDR1 SGHRS and CDR2 YFSETQ.

The clonotype originates from a man younger than 35 in good health. Some clones in this sample may be carry-over from other donors' samples. The sequencing sample was made of naive CD4+ T cells from PBMCs. Stated subset: CD45RA+ positively selected. This sequence joins TRBV5-1 and TRBJ1-2; D is unresolved. This CDR3 reads CASSLDPSNYGYTF. The CDR3 DNA sequence: TGCGCCAGCAGCTTGGACCCCTCTAACTATGGCTACACCTTC.